The 24 T cell receptor beta chains listed next were all sequenced from one sample in a study of T cell changes during pregnancy in multiple sclerosis. Some clones are missing from TCRdb's copy, which holds only in-frame ones; the method was immunoSEQ multiplex PCR. In the table there are under 120,000 clones, approximately 89% of which are singletons. Sequences were derived from peripheral blood, sampled after pregnancy. These receptors were obtained from a female donor with multiple sclerosis, enrolled in a pregnancy study.

This clone was detected only once. The chain carries TRBV27 and TRBJ1-1; no definite D call. The length of the CDR3 is 12 residues. Trimming took 8 bases from V and 4 from J, leaving 11 bases between them. The germline CDR1 and CDR2 sequences are MNHEY and SMNVEV (reference sequence). The CDR3 sequence is CASGEGSTEAFF. The CDR3 nucleotides read TGTGCCAGCGGGGAGGGTAGCACTGAAGCTTTCTTT.

CDR3 sequence (DNA): TGCGCCAGCAGCTTGACTACTAGCGGGGGGGGTCACCGCACAGATACGCAGTATTTT. It yields the protein CASSLTTSGGGHRTDTQYF. The rearrangement joins TRBV5-1 to TRBJ2-3; 13 nucleotides line up with TRBD2. This CDR3 spans 19 amino acids. Germline assignment: CDR1 SGHRS and CDR2 YFSETQ. The trim removed 1 base at V and 1 base at J, leaving 9 bases unmatched.

In DNA form, the CDR3 reads TGCGCCAGCGACCCGGGACAGGGGTCGCAAGAGCAGTACTTC. Translating gives CASDPGQGSQEQYF. The chain couples TRBV5-1 to TRBJ2-7; TRBD1 matches 10 bases. V lost 7 bases, J lost 7 bases, and 11 bases stayed unmatched. The CDR3 length is 14 residues. The germline gives CDR1 SGHRS, CDR2 YFSETQ.

The rearrangement joins TRBV9 to TRBJ2-1; 10 nucleotides agree with TRBD1. There are 16 residues in the CDR3. Germline loops: CDR1 SGDLS, CDR2 YYNGEE. V lost 3 bases to trimming and J lost 10 bases; unmatched junction nucleotides: 13. In DNA, the CDR3 is TGTGCCAGCAGCGCTTCCCAGCGACAGGGGGCGCGCGAGCAGTTCTTC. Its protein product is CASSASQRQGAREQFF.

This chain connects TRBV2 to TRBJ2-1, with 13 positions matching TRBD2. The CDR3 runs 16 residues. Germline CDR1 and CDR2: SNHLY and FYNNEI. V gave up 6 bases and J gave up 4 bases; unmatched junction bases: 6. In nucleotides, the CDR3 is TGTGCCAGCAGCAGACTAGCGGGGGGCCTTTACAATGAGCAGTTCTTC. Its translation is CASSRLAGGLYNEQFF.

The V call is TRBV27, the J call TRBJ2-7; the D gene is possibly TRBD2 (7 bases). With 3 bases removed from V and 2 bases from J, the gap between germline ends came to 11 bases. Germline V gene data show CDR1 as MNHEY and CDR2 as SMNVEV (reference sequence). The CDR3 totals 14 residues. The CDR3 spells CASSFGGGTYEQYF. The CDR3 region has the DNA TGTGCCAGCAGTTTCGGCGGGGGCACCTACGAGCAGTACTTC.

The chain uses TRBV27 and TRBJ2-1; 8 bases align to TRBD2. The V gene end was trimmed by 7 bases and the J gene end by 2 bases; junction bases not matched to a gene: 10. Per the germline V gene, CDR1 is MNHEY and CDR2 is SMNVEV (reference sequence). This CDR3 is 16 amino acids long. CDR3 sequence (DNA): TGTGCCAGCATGGGCACCCCGGGACTAGCCTACAATGAGCAGTTCTTC. Translating gives CASMGTPGLAYNEQFF.

The chain is built from TRBV7-9 and TRBJ2-3, with 7 bases aligning to TRBD2. Per germline, CDR1 SEHNR and CDR2 FQNEAQ (reference sequence). The CDR3 runs to 15 residues. The trim removed 3 bases at V and 1 base at J, leaving 4 bases unmatched. The CDR3 region has the DNA TGTGCCAGCAGCTTGGGAGGGGTTGGCACAGATACGCAGTATTTT. Its protein is CASSLGGVGTDTQYF.

The chain recombines TRBV6-5 with TRBJ1-5, with D perhaps matching TRBD1 (6 bases). Germline values: CDR1 MNHEY, CDR2 SVGAGI. V lost 2 bases to trimming and J lost 3 bases, with 11 bases between them. There are 15 residues in the CDR3. The CDR3 reads CASSYTRQANQPQHF. The CDR3 DNA is TGTGCCAGCAGTTACACGCGACAGGCCAATCAGCCCCAGCATTTT.

The V call is TRBV9, the J call TRBJ1-6; 9 bases fit TRBD1. V lost 2 bases to trimming and J lost 5 bases; unmatched junction nucleotides: 2. The CDR3 is made up of 15 amino acids. CDR1 is SGDLS and CDR2 is YYNGEE in the germline V gene. The CDR3 region is CASSVTGGDNSPLHF. The CDR3 DNA sequence: TGTGCCAGCAGCGTCACAGGGGGCGATAATTCACCCCTCCACTTT.

V is TRBV5-1 and J is TRBJ2-3; unclear D gene. The CDR3 loop spans 14 amino acids. Germline loops: CDR1 SGHRS, CDR2 YFSETQ. Trimming took off 1 base at V and 4 bases at J, with 10 bases between the two ends. The CDR3 region has the DNA TGCGCCAGCAGCTTGTACGCGTTCTCAGATACGCAGTATTTT. Amino acids: CASSLYAFSDTQYF.

The chain employs TRBV27 and TRBJ1-2; TRBD1 matches at 8 bases. This CDR3 contains 15 residues. Trimming cost V 5 bases and J 4 bases; bases outside gene matches: 9. CDR1 is MNHEY, CDR2 SMNVEV, per germline (reference sequence). The CDR3 protein is CASSPLEDRAYGYTF. The CDR3 coding sequence is TGTGCCAGCAGTCCACTCGAGGACAGGGCCTATGGCTACACCTTC.

This clone was counted a few times. The rearrangement uses TRBV7-8 and TRBJ1-5; 7 nucleotides align to TRBD1. The CDR3 is 14 amino acids. Trimming cost V 5 bases and J 4 bases; bases outside gene matches: 5. The germline CDR1 and CDR2 sequences are SGHVS and FQNEAQ. This CDR3 is CASSIEQGNQPQHF. DNA of the CDR3: TGTGCCAGCAGCATTGAACAGGGGAATCAGCCCCAGCATTTT.

The rearrangement links TRBV7-8 to TRBJ2-4, with D unresolved. The CDR3 sequence is 19 residues long. Trimming left V 1 base short and J 0 bases short, with 19 bases between. Germline assignment: CDR1 SGHVS and CDR2 FQNEAQ. Here the CDR3 DNA reads TGTGCCAGCAGCTTAGTTCAGAGGTTAGGTGATATAGCCAAAAACATTCAGTACTTC. Translation gives CASSLVQRLGDIAKNIQYF.

The rearrangement joins TRBV5-5 to TRBJ2-2, with a tentative D call TRBD2 (5 bases). The germline V gene has CDR1 SGHKS and CDR2 YYEKEE (reference sequence). The V and J ends lost 0 bases and 5 bases respectively, with 17 bases between them. This CDR3 spans 17 amino acids. In DNA, the CDR3 is TGTGCCAGCAGCTTGGCCTTCGGGGAAGGATGGACCGGGGAGCTGTTTTTT. Translating it yields CASSLAFGEGWTGELFF.

The chain combines TRBV6-6 with TRBJ2-3, with TRBD2 matching 9 bases. The trim removed 5 bases at V and 6 bases at J, leaving 9 bases unmatched. The germline V gene has CDR1 MNHNY and CDR2 SVGAGI (reference sequence). This CDR3 has 15 amino acids. In DNA, the CDR3 is TGTGCCAGCAGTCCGTTTGCGGGGGGGCGGGATACGCAGTATTTT. It encodes CASSPFAGGRDTQYF.

This chain joins TRBV18 and TRBJ1-1; the D is unclear. This CDR3 comprises 12 residues. Trimming took off 5 bases at V and 5 bases at J, with 9 bases between the two ends. From germline, CDR1 is KGHSH and CDR2 LQKENI. As DNA, the CDR3 is TGTGCCAGCTCAGGGTGGGAGACTGAAGCTTTCTTT. Translated, it gives CASSGWETEAFF.

This clone was seen just once. The chain has TRBV27 and TRBJ2-7, with 8 bases lining up with TRBD1. V gave up 2 bases and J gave up 0 bases; unmatched junction bases: 3. Germline CDR1 MNHEY, CDR2 SMNVEV (reference sequence). The CDR3 covers 15 residues. The CDR3 DNA sequence: TGTGCCAGCAGTTTAGGGACAGGAAGCTCCTACGAGCAGTACTTC. This sequence encodes CASSLGTGSSYEQYF.

V and J are TRBV19 and TRBJ1-1; D might be TRBD1 (5 bases). The CDR3 has 13 residues. Germline V gene lookup returns CDR1 LNHDA and CDR2 SQIVND (reference sequence). The germline V and J ends were trimmed by 5 bases and 10 bases, with 17 bases remaining between them. In DNA, the CDR3 is TGTGCCAGTAGTGAAACGGGGGGATTAGGAGCTTTCTTT. This encodes CASSETGGLGAFF. The full variable domain, in which reference TRBV19 and TRBJ1-1 provide the parts outside the CDR3, is DGGITQSPKYLFRKEGQNVTLSCEQNLNHDAMYWYRQDPGQGLRLIYYSQIVNDFQKGDIAEGYSVSREKKESFPLTVTSAQKNPTAFYLCASSETGGLGAFFGQGTRLTVV.

V is TRBV6-5 and J is TRBJ2-1; TRBD1 matches 9 bases. Germline V gene sequence: CDR1 MNHEY, CDR2 SVGAGI. The trim removed 0 bases at V and 8 bases at J, leaving 8 bases unmatched. CDR3 length equals 16 residues. The CDR3 here is CASSYSLGTGYHEQFF. The CDR3 DNA follows: TGTGCCAGCAGTTACTCTTTAGGGACAGGGTATCATGAGCAGTTCTTC.

This chain joins TRBV7-3 and TRBJ2-3; the D is unclear. CDR1 is SGHTA and CDR2 is FQGTGA in the germline V gene. This CDR3 region has 13 residues. Between the trimmed V and J ends, which lost 3 bases and 3 bases, there was a span of 7 bases. The CDR3 spells CASSFFGTDTQYF. In DNA, the CDR3 is TGTGCCAGCAGCTTCTTCGGTACAGATACGCAGTATTTT. Combining the CDR3 with reference TRBV7-3 and TRBJ2-3 gives the whole variable domain GAGVSQTPSNKVTEKGKYVELRCDPISGHTALYWYRQSLGQGPEFLIYFQGTGAADDSGLPNDRFFAVRPEGSVSTLKIQRTERGDSAVYLCASSFFGTDTQYFGPGTRLTVL.

This clone was observed once. V gene TRBV13 combines with J gene TRBJ1-2; D may be TRBD1 (5 bases). Trimming removed 5 bases at V and 6 bases at J, with 22 bases between. CDR1 PRHDT and CDR2 FYEKMQ come from the germline V gene (reference sequence). This CDR3 has 16 amino acids. CDR3 sequence: CASSPSTFAGLNGYTF. The DNA for the CDR3 is TGTGCCAGCAGCCCCTCCACCTTTGCAGGGCTAAATGGCTACACCTTC.

V usage is TRBV7-6 and J usage is TRBJ2-6; possibly TRBD1 for D (6 bases). Per the germline V gene, CDR1 is SGHVS and CDR2 is FNYEAQ. The CDR3 is 16 residues long. Trimming left V 5 bases short and J 0 bases short, with 11 bases between. In DNA, the CDR3 is TGTGCCAGCAGCCCCAGACAGGTCTCTGGGGCCAACGTCCTGACTTTC. The encoded protein is CASSPRQVSGANVLTF. Variable domain in full (rest from reference TRBV7-6 and TRBJ2-6): GAGVSQSPRYKVTKRGQDVALRCDPISGHVSLYWYRQALGQGPEFLTYFNYEAQQDKSGLPNDRFSAERPEGSISTLTIQRTEQRDSAMYRCASSPRQVSGANVLTFGAGSRLTVL.

J is TRBJ1-2 and V is TRBV18; D is ambiguous. CDR3 size: 13 residues. The germline CDR1 and CDR2 sequences are KGHSH and LQKENI. V lost 3 bases, J lost 1 base, and 6 bases lay in between. CDR3 amino acids: CASSPPGNYGYTF. The CDR3, as DNA: TGTGCCAGCTCACCCCCCGGTAACTATGGCTACACCTTC.